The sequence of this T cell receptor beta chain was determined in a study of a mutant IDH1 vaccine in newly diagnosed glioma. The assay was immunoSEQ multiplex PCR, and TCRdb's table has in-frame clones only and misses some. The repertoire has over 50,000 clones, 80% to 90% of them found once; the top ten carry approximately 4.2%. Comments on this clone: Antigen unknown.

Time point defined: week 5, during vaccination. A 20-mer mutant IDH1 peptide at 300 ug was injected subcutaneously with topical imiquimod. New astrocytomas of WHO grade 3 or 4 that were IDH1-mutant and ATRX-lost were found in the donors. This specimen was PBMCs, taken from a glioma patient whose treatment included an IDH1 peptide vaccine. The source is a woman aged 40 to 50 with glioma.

CDR3 residues: CASRQLAGAYNEQFF. CDR3 bases: TGTGCCAGCAGACAACTAGCGGGGGCCTACAATGAGCAGTTCTTC. The chain carries TRBV6-1 and TRBJ2-1, with 11 nucleotides matching TRBD2. V lost 6 bases, J lost 2 bases, and 3 bases stayed unmatched. The CDR3 runs 15 residues. Germline V lookup: CDR1 MNHNS, CDR2 SASEGT.